These 4 T cell receptor beta chains came from one sample sequenced in a study of T-cell reconstitution after alpha-beta-depleted transplantation in children. Unique molecular identifiers featured in how the TCRbeta library was prepared. MiXCR, run by TCRdb on the PCR reads, gives a single entry per CDR3 protein. The sample shows approximately 390,000 distinct CDR3 sequences, under 13% of them seen only once. Material: PBMCs from the stem cell graft donor, obtained from the stem cell graft. Receptors were obtained from a human donor who donated a stem cell graft to a child with acute myeloid leukemia.

The V and J genes are TRBV9 and TRBJ1-4, with 7 bases that match TRBD1. Per germline, CDR1 SGDLS and CDR2 YYNGEE. CDR3 size: 14 residues. With V trimmed by 3 bases and J by 10 bases, 9 bases remained unmatched. The CDR3 nucleotides are TGTGCCAGCAGCGGCCAGGGGGTGGTTGCAAAACTGTTTTTT. It codes for CASSGQGVVAKLFF.

This clonotype occurred once. This chain connects TRBV4-3 to TRBJ1-2; the D gene is possibly TRBD1 (5 bases). The CDR3 loop spans 16 amino acids. Germline CDR1 is LGHNA and CDR2 is YSLEER. Trimming shortened V by 4 bases and J by 5 bases, and 20 bases separated the two germline ends. The CDR3 protein is CASSRTATGTQYGYTF. The CDR3 coding sequence is TGCGCCAGCAGCCGAACCGCTACCGGGACCCAGTATGGCTACACCTTC.

V usage is TRBV4-2 and J usage is TRBJ2-3; TRBD2 matches at 9 bases. V lost 0 bases and J lost 0; bases outside the gene matches: 13. This CDR3 region has 20 residues. CDR1 is LGHNA, CDR2 YNFKEQ, per germline. The CDR3: CASSQEIGGSGRISTDTQYF. CDR3 nucleotides: TGTGCCAGCAGCCAAGAGATTGGTGGTAGCGGGAGAATAAGCACAGATACGCAGTATTTT.

This rearrangement joins TRBV20-1 to TRBJ2-3; 12 nucleotides match TRBD2. The germline V gene has CDR1 DFQATT and CDR2 SNEGSKA (reference sequence). The CDR3 loop spans 16 amino acids. V lost 5 bases to trimming and J lost 3 bases; unmatched junction nucleotides: 9. Here the CDR3 DNA reads TGCAGTGCTTTCCCTCTAGCGGGAGGGTGGACAGATACGCAGTATTTT. Translating it yields CSAFPLAGGWTDTQYF.